One sample yielded the 24 T cell receptor beta chains listed below, sequenced in a study of human T cells and chemical hapten exposure. Described time point: patch test 2, 6 weeks after DPC sensitization. As for treatment: therapeutic diphenylcyclopropenone sensitization with weekly scalp DPC. TCRdb redid the calling of the RACE reads with MiXCR, one entry per CDR3 protein. The data hold tens of thousands of distinct CDR3 sequences, with about 9% observed a single time. The sequencing here drew on whole blood, taken in connection with sensitization to the hapten diphenylcyclopropenone (DPC). The source of these receptors is a woman between 45 and 65 years old with alopecia areata. Some clones in this sample may be carry-over from other donors' samples.

This chain joins TRBV6-5 and TRBJ2-7; D might be TRBD1 (7 bases). The CDR3 totals 16 residues. Germline values: CDR1 MNHEY, CDR2 SVGAGI. The ends were cut back, 0 bases at V and 3 bases at J, with 15 bases in the middle. CDR3 DNA sequence: TGTGCCAGCAGTTACTCTGGAGGGACAGCTATCTACGAGCAGTACTTC. Its protein product is CASSYSGGTAIYEQYF.

The chain couples TRBV12-3 or TRBV12-4 to TRBJ1-6; TRBD1 is a possible D gene (5 bases). The CDR3 runs to 18 residues. The ends were cut back, 3 bases at V and 0 bases at J, with 15 bases in the middle. The CDR3 nucleotides are TGTGCCAGCAGTTTCGGAGGGGACCCCGTCTCCTATAATTCACCCCTCCACTTT. This sequence encodes CASSFGGDPVSYNSPLHF.

The gene calls are TRBV12-3 or TRBV12-4 and TRBJ2-1; 9 bases are shared with TRBD2. The junction had 10 bases not matched to a gene; V was cut back by 5 bases and J by 8 bases. This CDR3 has 15 residues. CDR3 loop: CASSPGVAGDYEQFF. As DNA, the CDR3 is TGTGCCAGCAGTCCCGGTGTAGCGGGAGACTATGAGCAGTTCTTC.

V is TRBV10-3 and J is TRBJ2-7; D gene ambiguous. With 1 base removed from V and 12 bases from J, the gap between germline ends came to 22 bases. CDR1 is ENHRY, CDR2 SYGVKD, per germline. The CDR3 has 15 residues. The CDR3 nucleotides read TGTGCCATCAGTGAGTACGAATCGACGGCAACTTTGGGGTACTTC. It translates to CAISEYESTATLGYF.

This clonotype has just a few counts. The chain uses TRBV5-1 and TRBJ2-7, with 7 bases fitting TRBD2. V was clipped by 6 bases and J by 7 bases; unmatched bases: 7. CDR1 and CDR2 (germline): SGHRS, YFSETQ. The CDR3 loop spans 12 amino acids. In DNA form, the CDR3 reads TGCGCCAGCAACCAGACTAGCTGTGAGCAGTACTTC. This encodes CASNQTSCEQYF.

A few counts support this clonotype. The chain has TRBV12-5 and TRBJ1-2; the D is unclear. In germline, CDR1 is LGHNT, CDR2 FRNRAP. The CDR3 is made up of 9 amino acids. V gave up 8 bases and J gave up 6 bases, with 4 bases separating them. The CDR3 DNA follows: TGTGCTAGTATCCATGGCTACACCTTC. Protein product: CASIHGYTF.

The chain joins TRBV7-9 to TRBJ2-7, with D tentatively TRBD1 or TRBD2 (5 bases each). The CDR3 loop spans 14 amino acids. V lost 4 bases, J lost 4 bases, and 14 bases lay in between. Germline loops: CDR1 SEHNR, CDR2 FQNEAQ (reference sequence). The CDR3 nucleotides are TGTGCCAGCAGCTCCGACCGGGACGGGTACGAGCAGTACTTC. It codes for CASSSDRDGYEQYF.

In this sample, this clonotype turned up a few times. V usage is TRBV2 and J usage is TRBJ2-1; 7 bases agree with TRBD1. The CDR3 contains 13 residues. V lost 3 bases, J lost 4 bases, and 0 bases stayed unmatched. Germline-derived CDR1 and CDR2 are SNHLY and FYNNEI. The CDR3 DNA follows: TGTGCCAGCAGTGACAGGGGGTACAATGAGCAGTTCTTC. This sequence encodes CASSDRGYNEQFF.

The chain carries TRBV5-6 and TRBJ1-5; 7 bases agree with TRBD1. The V gene end was trimmed by 2 bases and the J gene end by 1 base; junction bases not matched to a gene: 6. The CDR3 runs to 16 residues. Germline lookup yields CDR1 SGHDT and CDR2 YYEEEE. Written as DNA, the CDR3 is TGTGCCAGCAGCTTAAACAGGGGAGTGAGCAATCAGCCCCAGCATTTT. It codes for CASSLNRGVSNQPQHF.

V is TRBV4-1 and J is TRBJ2-7, with 10 bases aligning to TRBD2. CDR3 length: 17 residues. Germline loops: CDR1 MGHRA, CDR2 YSYEKL. The J segment lost 0 bases and the V segment lost 3 bases, leaving 8 bases of the junction unmatched. CDR3 loop: CASSQGGSGGPSYEQYF. The CDR3 nucleotides read TGCGCCAGCAGCCAGGGAGGTAGCGGGGGGCCCTCCTACGAGCAGTACTTC.

Many counts were recorded for this clonotype. The rearrangement uses TRBV7-8 and TRBJ2-1; 9 bases are a match to TRBD2. This CDR3 has 12 amino acids. The ends lost 6 bases at V and 9 bases at J; junction bases unmatched: 3. Germline CDR1 SGHVS, CDR2 FQNEAQ. The CDR3 DNA reads TGTGCCAGCAGGGGACTAGCTAGTGAGCAGTTCTTC. Encoded protein: CASRGLASEQFF.

This clonotype was seen only a few times. The rearrangement links TRBV21-1 to TRBJ2-5; the table's D call of TRBD2 was not tested on the DNA. TRBV21-1 is a pseudogene segment. The CDR3 contains 17 residues. DNA for the CDR3: TGTGCCAGCAGCACTCGTCCCCAGCGGGGGAAACAAGAGACCCAGTACTTC. Encoded protein: CASSTRPQRGKQETQYF.

This clonotype has a handful of counts. This chain connects TRBV7-8 to TRBJ2-7, with D possibly being TRBD2 (7 bases). Trimming took 1 base from V and 6 from J, leaving 16 bases between them. CDR1 is SGHVS and CDR2 is FQNEAQ in the germline V gene. The CDR3 has 15 amino acids. The CDR3: CASSLGDGGRGEQYF. The DNA for the CDR3 is TGTGCCAGCAGCTTAGGGGACGGGGGGCGAGGCGAGCAGTACTTC.

There are many counts of this clonotype. CDR3 nucleotides: TGTGCCAGCAGTCCGGGACAGTTGAACACTGAAGCTTTCTTT. Residues: CASSPGQLNTEAFF. The chain couples TRBV3-1 to TRBJ1-1; 7 bases match TRBD1. Germline CDR1 and CDR2: LGHDT and YNNKEL (reference sequence). The CDR3 contains 14 residues. J lost 0 bases, V lost 6 bases, and 4 bases had no gene match.

There are many counts of this clonotype. The genes are TRBV29-1 and TRBJ1-2, with no clear D. Germline V lookup: CDR1 SQVTM, CDR2 ANQGSEA. With 3 bases removed from V and 2 bases from J, the gap between germline ends came to 10 bases. The CDR3 length is 13 residues. The CDR3 DNA reads TGCAGCGTTGACAGCCGGGCGAACTATGGCTACACCTTC. Its translation is CSVDSRANYGYTF.

The V and J genes are TRBV4-3 and TRBJ2-2; weak D call: TRBD1 (6 bases). This CDR3 has 17 residues. V shed 0 bases and J shed 1 base, with 12 bases lying between them. Per the germline V gene, CDR1 is LGHNA and CDR2 is YSLEER. In nucleotides, the CDR3 is TGCGCCAGCAGCCAAGACCTCCAGGGGCTGAACACCGGGGAGCTGTTTTTT. Its translation: CASSQDLQGLNTGELFF.

To note about this clonotype: This could be a read error, since a much larger clone is one nucleotide away. The chain combines TRBV5-1 with TRBJ1-6, with a tentative D call TRBD1 (6 bases). V was trimmed by 1 base and J by 5 bases, leaving 13 bases between them. From germline, CDR1 is SGHRS and CDR2 YFSETQ. This CDR3 has 16 residues. The CDR3 region is CASSLMTGRNNSPLHF. The CDR3 nucleotides read TGCGCCAGCAGCTTGATGACAGGACGGAATAATTCACCCCTCCACTTT.

This sequence joins TRBV13 and TRBJ2-7, with D perhaps TRBD1 (5 bases). From germline, CDR1 is PRHDT and CDR2 FYEKMQ (reference sequence). The V gene lost 3 bases and the J gene lost 9 bases, with 12 bases spanning the gap. The CDR3 covers 12 residues. This CDR3 is CASSLTDLGQYF. DNA of the CDR3: TGTGCCAGCAGCTTGACAGACCTGGGGCAGTACTTC. The variable domain in full, with the rest retrieved from reference TRBV13 and TRBJ2-7, is AAGVIQSPRHLIKEKRETATLKCYPIPRHDTVYWYQQGPGQDPQFLISFYEKMQSDKGSIPDRFSAQQFSDYHSELNMSSLELGDSALYFCASSLTDLGQYFGPGTRLTVT.

The table lists this clonotype with a few counts. This rearrangement joins TRBV15 to TRBJ1-3; maybe TRBD1 (5 bases). The V end was cut by 0 bases, the J end by 4 bases, with 13 bases between. This CDR3 spans 16 amino acids. Germline V lookup: CDR1 LNHNV, CDR2 YYDKDF (reference sequence). The CDR3 sequence: CATSRDNRGSGNTIYF. For the CDR3, the DNA is TGTGCCACCAGCAGAGATAATAGGGGCTCCGGAAACACCATATATTTT. The full variable domain, its missing parts supplied by reference TRBV15 and TRBJ1-3, is DAMVIQNPRYQVTQFGKPVTLSCSQTLNHNVMYWYQQKSSQAPKLLFHYYDKDFNNEADTPDNFQSRRPNTSFCFLDIRSPGLGDTAMYLCATSRDNRGSGNTIYFGEGSWLTVV.

At least ten counts were recorded for this clonotype. The gene calls are TRBV5-1 and TRBJ2-5; 8 bases match TRBD2. Losses at the gene ends were 4 bases for V and 3 bases for J; bases not matched to a gene: 2. The CDR3 covers 13 residues. From germline, CDR1 is SGHRS and CDR2 YFSETQ. CDR3 nucleotide sequence: TGCGCCAGCAGCCCAGCGGGAGAAGAGACCCAGTACTTC. Its translation is CASSPAGEETQYF.

This clonotype was detected a few times. The chain employs TRBV5-8 and TRBJ2-7, with D hard to call. CDR1 and CDR2 (germline): SGHTS, YDEGEE. V was clipped by 0 bases and J by 2 bases, with 6 bases between them. CDR3 length equals 13 residues. The CDR3 nucleotides read TGTGCCAGCAGCTTGGCCCTCCCCTACGAGCAGTACTTC. Translated: CASSLALPYEQYF.

This chain joins TRBV6-2 or TRBV6-3 and TRBJ2-3; 10 bases line up with TRBD2. From germline, CDR1 is MNHEY and CDR2 SVGEGT. The CDR3 is 17 residues long. The V gene end was trimmed by 5 bases and the J gene end by 3 bases; junction bases not matched to a gene: 11. CDR3 amino acids: CASSHRKASGSTDTQYF. The CDR3 DNA is TGTGCCAGCAGTCATCGAAAGGCTAGCGGGAGTACAGATACGCAGTATTTT.

The CDR3 nucleotides read TGTGCCATCAGGGGACGTGGAAACACCATATATTTT. Its translation is CAIRGRGNTIYF. The gene calls are TRBV10-3 and TRBJ1-3; tentatively, D is TRBD1 (5 bases). Trimming took off 6 bases at V and 3 bases at J, with 6 bases between the two ends. The germline V gene encodes CDR1 ENHRY and CDR2 SYGVKD. The CDR3 is 12 residues long.

The chain couples TRBV28 to TRBJ1-3, with 8 bases lining up with TRBD1. V shed 7 bases and J 0 bases; nucleotides not matched to a gene: 8. Germline-derived CDR1 and CDR2 are MDHEN and SYDVKM. This CDR3 has 16 residues. The CDR3 reads CASKSQGASSGNTIYF. The CDR3 DNA follows: TGTGCCAGCAAATCGCAGGGGGCCAGCTCTGGAAACACCATATATTTT.